The sequence of this T cell receptor beta chain was determined in a study of blood T cell repertoires in COVID-19. Germline V gene sequence: CDR1 SGHTA, CDR2 FQGNSA. V was shortened by 5 bases and J by 5 bases, with 9 bases between the two germline ends. This CDR3 is built from 12 residues. How the authors handled the data: Counts of nucleated cells, estimated from reference gene primer amplification, were obtained. Produced via immunoSEQ multiplex PCR; TCRdb's table is partial and in-frame only. V, J and clone size were drawn from that table, and D and trimming were deduced from the DNA. The profile shows 30,000 to 35,000 clones, about 85% of them singletons.

V usage is TRBV7-2 and J usage is TRBJ1-2; D gene unclear. The sample taken for sequencing was peripheral blood. The clonotype originates from a human donor with acute or convalescent COVID-19. The donor label of this sample is uncertain. The CDR3 nucleotides read TGTGCCAGCAGCCAATCACATTATGGCTACACCTTC. It specifies CASSQSHYGYTF.